This T cell receptor (beta chain) emerged from a study of tumor and adjacent non-tumor tissue in lung cancer (dated by TCRdb to 2016 to 2019). Describing the broader study: Of the cohort, eleven to twelve patients had adenocarcinoma, 2 had squamous cell carcinoma and 1 had small cell lung cancer. Ages among the 15 or so patients ranged from roughly 31 to 80 years, there were 10 men and 5 women, and disease was at TNM stage I to III. Bulk TCRbeta repertoires were compared between lung tumor tissue and matched distant non-tumor lung tissue obtained from approximately 15 lung cancer patients. Sequencing produced more than 100,000,000 productive TCRbeta reads in total, an average of approximately 3.9 million reads per sample. TCRbeta CDR3 sequencing was performed on under 35 paired specimens, with one tumor sample and one normal lung sample collected per patient. Findings and caveats that apply to the study as a whole: Neither the sequencing platform nor unique molecular identifiers are mentioned in the methods. The top 100 clones accounted for a significantly larger cumulative portion of the repertoire in normal lung than in tumor tissue. Significantly higher TCR diversity was found in younger patients, and higher tumor TCR diversity was associated with shorter overall and disease-free survival. Only approximately 16 patients were included in the cohort, and the need for larger samples and more detailed clinical data was noted by the authors. TCR diversity (inverse Simpson) was significantly higher in tumor than in normal lung tissue (roughly 430 vs 170, P = 0.0075, Mann-Whitney U test). Peripheral blood was not sequenced, so blood TCRbeta repertoires were not examined in the lung cancer patients of the study.

On this clonotype itself: Its antigen remains unidentified. The conserved phenylalanine or tryptophan is not found at the CDR3 terminus, so this likely reflects a read error.

Bulk unsorted tissue served as the source for RNA extraction, and RNA quality was assessed using a NanoDrop ND-1000 and an Agilent 2100. Donors were newly diagnosed lung cancer patients admitted for thoracic surgery in China between August and November 2014, without prior chemotherapy. The study excluded patients who had received radiotherapy or chemotherapy before or who had another cancer at the same time. Surgical tissue pieces of about 1-2 cm3 were preserved in RNAlater solution and were kept at -80 degrees C until use. The library was generated by multiplex PCR. Sequenced using an Illumina HiSeq 2500. TCRbeta libraries were constructed through three rounds of nested PCR with primers (Table S4) according to protocols adapted from ARM-PCR. Before sequencing, PCR products in the 200-500 bp range were cut out of the gel and cleaned up using the QIAquick gel extraction kit. As for how the authors treated the data: Reads were cleaned with Trimmomatic, merged with FLASH into complete CDR3 sequences, and assigned to V(D)J germline segments with MiTCR. Clonal diversity was calculated as the inverse Simpson's index using VDJtools. A read counted as productive if the sequence was in-frame and lacked a premature stop codon. TCRdb redid the processing of the public reads, applying fastp at Q25 and MiXCR, and retained in-frame beta chains. A single entry per CDR3 protein holds the most common genes and DNA from its merged rows. TCRdb, not the original authors, processed these V and J calls. The table for this sample lists tens of thousands of distinct CDR3 sequences; around 85% of them were counted only once. The ten top clones hold 13% of the sample.

Per the germline V gene, MGHRA is the CDR1 and YSYEKL is the CDR2. The CDR3 region is 15 residues in length, termini included. The DNA shown is the 45-base CDR3, in frame from base 1. The chain joins TRBV4-1 to TRBJ1-5; no D gene call is confident. Sequencing was carried out using lung tumor tissue. This sequence originates from a woman aged 50 to 60 with non-small cell lung cancer. The CDR3 region: CANSQDPTSNQPQHL. The DNA reads TGCGCCAACAGCCAAGACCCGACTAGCAACCAGCCCCAGCATCTT.